This T cell receptor beta chain derives from a study of lymphopenia after photon versus proton radiotherapy (dated by TCRdb to between 2018 and 2020). Turning to the overall study: Photon and proton radiation therapy were compared by the study for their immunological effects in patients with gastrointestinal tumors who developed high-grade lymphopenia. The study was designed to characterize how the impact on the immune system differs between the two radiation modalities. A cohort of around 20 patients with gastrointestinal tumors who received either photon or proton therapy and subsequently developed lymphopenia was included. Broad study findings and their caveats: The survival association was assessed only in patients who died, and the authors presented better survival with proton therapy as a possibility rather than a demonstrated result. Proton-treated patients stayed relatively stable during treatment, while photon-treated patients lost naive T cells and TCR diversity and gained effector/memory populations. Across the cohort, among patients who died, a greater drop in TCR diversity after the nadir was inversely correlated with overall survival time. After the lymphocyte count nadir, oligoclonal expansion, especially of CD8+ Temra cells, was observed in photon-treated repertoires, and the drop in diversity was driven by this expansion.

Turning to this clone: Its antigen remains undetermined. No much larger clone is present one base from it, and per-base qualities are unavailable.

The library was prepared using the immunoSEQ multiplex PCR assay. Deep sequencing of rearranged TCR beta loci, alongside multiparametric flow cytometry, was used to profile T cell repertoires. The table was pulled from immuneACCESS by TCRdb, which kept in-frame rearrangements only. Such tables lose some clones; where checked, under half of the loss comes from unresolved V genes, and the rest has no known cause. The table for this sample lists about 53,000 clones; around 83% of them were counted only once. The ten largest account for approximately 31% of the sample. This receptor was taken from a man aged 45 to 65 with gastric cancer. The starting material was peripheral blood, obtained from a patient treated with photon-based radiotherapy.

Read as DNA, the sequence is TGTGCCAGCATCTCGATAGGAACTGAAGCTTTCTTT. Its protein product is CASISIGTEAFF. This chain joins TRBV28 to TRBJ1-1, with no confident D gene call. From its cysteine to its phenylalanine, the CDR3 spans 12 amino acids. The sequence is cut down to CDR3 DNA, 36 bases in frame from base 1. CDR1 and CDR2, per the germline V gene, are MDHEN and SYDVKM. V is shortened by 7 bases, J by 5 bases, and the region joining them spans 11 bases.